This T cell receptor beta chain originates from a study of PD-1 blockade in classical Hodgkin lymphoma (TCRdb year 2020). About the full investigation: Nivolumab dosing was 3 mg/kg intravenously every 2 weeks, continuing until either disease progression or unacceptable toxicity. To define a peripheral blood immune signature of response to PD-1 blockade in classical Hodgkin lymphoma, the study combined TCR beta sequencing with CyTOF.

The junction carries 3 bases between V and J, which are trimmed by 3 bases and 3 bases respectively. The CDR3 runs 12 amino acids, cysteine and phenylalanine included. The CDR3 DNA has 36 bases and is translated from base 1. CDR1 is given as SGHVS and CDR2 as FNYEAQ, both from the germline V gene. General conclusions and limits of the study: Trial patients with a complete response had baseline diversity similar to that of newly diagnosed patients, while partial responders and progressors had significantly lower diversity. Newly diagnosed patients were reported to have lower baseline TCR diversity than healthy donors, and relapsed/refractory patients were reported to have lower baseline TCR diversity still. Patients starting nivolumab less than 1 year after ASCT had lower diversity and were excluded from later analyses to avoid confounding by immune reconstitution. CD4+ but not CD8+ TCR diversity rose significantly by C4D1 (p=0.0027 vs p=0.16), most apparent in complete responders (p=0.02). The study was restricted to a single clinical trial cohort, and the causes of repertoire differences, possibly disease activity or prior therapy, were left undefined.

Interpreted using the paper, the time point label stands for: cycle 4 day 1 (C4D1), after around six weeks of nivolumab. Relapse after autologous stem cell transplantation had occurred in all trial patients, and cohorts A, B and C were distinguished by prior brentuximab vedotin exposure. A Miltenyi CD8+ T cell isolation kit was used for magnetic negative selection to purify CD8+ T cells from thawed PBMCs. The trial cohort comprised a few dozen patients with relapsed/refractory classical Hodgkin lymphoma whose best overall responses were complete response, partial response or progressive disease. Trial patients were treated with single-agent nivolumab in the multi-cohort phase II CheckMate 205 trial. Best overall response was determined by an independent review committee according to the 2007 International Working Group response criteria. PBMCs from the trial were collected at three points: immediately before nivolumab initiation (C1D1), and during therapy at cycle 2 day 1 and cycle 4 day 1. Peripheral blood was collected in 8 mL Vacutainer Cell Preparation Tubes, from which PBMCs were isolated by centrifugation and then cryopreserved. Purified CD4+ and CD8+ fractions were generated only in cases for which an additional PBMC sample was available. Magnetically labelled cells were removed on LS columns in a quadroMACS separator, and the flow-through was collected as the purified fraction.

On this clone: This clone's antigen is unknown. No per-base quality is available; no much larger clone lies one base away.

The Qiagen DNeasy kit was used to extract genomic DNA from unsorted PBMCs and from the negatively selected CD4+ and CD8+ fractions. Amplification of TCR beta CDR3 regions was done by immunoSEQ multiplex PCR with primers that anneal to V and J segments. A synthetic immune receptor repertoire was used to minimize amplification bias, and any remaining bias was removed computationally after sequencing. The source study handled its data this way. Custom Python scripts were used to quantify repertoire diversity as the Shannon entropy index. Unsorted, CD4+ and CD8+ repertoires were analyzed separately, except for combined analyses in which CD4+ and CD8+ sequences were merged in silico. A clone counted as expanded when the clone's frequency after treatment rose at least 2-fold relative to C1D1, and clones undetected at baseline were given a pseudocount of 0.5. Singleton clones were defined as clones with 0 or 1 copy at C1D1, and non-singleton clones were defined as clones with 2 or more copies. Clones expanded in unsorted samples were annotated as CD4+, CD8+ or unknown by matching protein sequences in sorted samples from the same patient. Wilcoxon tests were applied to paired samples to test diversity changes from C1D1 to C4D1. TCRdb obtained this table from immuneACCESS and retained in-frame rearrangements with V and J assigned. These tables miss some clones; where compared with another copy, unresolved V genes account for less than half of the shortfall, and the remainder is unexplained. Clone size and V and J calls were adopted from that table, with D and trimming inferred from the DNA. This sample is represented by around 6,200 clones; 73% of them were singletons. The ten largest make up roughly 13% of the sample.

The receptor was isolated from a human donor with classical Hodgkin lymphoma. The starting material was CD8+ T cells from blood, obtained before the fourth cycle of nivolumab. The sequence joins TRBV7-6 to TRBJ2-1; too little of a D gene remains to name it. The nucleotide sequence reads as follows: TGTGCCAGCAGCTTGTACTACAATGAGCAGTTCTTC. It translates to CASSLYYNEQFF.